This T cell receptor beta chain is from a study of beta chain features in type 1 diabetes (dated by TCRdb to between 2018 and 2020). As for the study more broadly: Patients and healthy donors did not differ in mean age, gender distribution, total cell number or subset yield. A total of approximately 100 million sorted cells were examined across all samples, and the number of cells per subset was strongly correlated with RNA yield. In the study, recently diagnosed type 1 diabetes patients and matched healthy donors were compared on the TCRB repertoires of their sorted circulating CD4+ T cell subsets. Whereas all 30 or so donors provided naive and central memory subsets, regulatory and stem cell-like memory subsets were isolated from just 8 patients and roughly eight healthy donors.

The entire amount of isolated RNA was reverse transcribed using the High Capacity cDNA Reverse Transcription Kit, so the sequenced TCRB transcripts were expressed ones. Deep immunoSEQ sequencing was applied to naive, central memory and regulatory T cell samples, giving an average of roughly 3.5 million total reads per sample. Sorted cells were lysed in RLT buffer and RNA was extracted with DNase-treated RNeasy Micro or Mini kits, depending on cell number. Each cell subset was processed separately to prevent cross-contamination, with patient and healthy donor samples processed together. The immunoSEQ multiplex PCR was used to amplify TCRB sequences from cDNA, yielding 87-bp fragments that span the CDR3 region. Amplicons were sequenced on the Illumina HiSeq platform. Per the original workflow: Synthetic template baselines were used to correct PCR bias computationally, reads within Hamming distance 2 were collapsed, and singletons that could not be merged were discarded. Reads were aligned to IMGT to assign V, D and J genes, CDR3 length, and insertions or deletions at six rearrangement sites. Clonotype counts were normalized to sorted cell number within each subset before computing true diversity and Gini coefficients with the tcR R package. The overlap coefficient, calculated on TCRB nucleotide sequences, was used to measure repertoire sharing. As a proxy for the pre-selection repertoire, out-of-frame TCRB sequences from naive cells were analyzed. TCRdb holds this immuneACCESS table with in-frame rearrangements only. Some clones are missing; in checked studies, unresolved V genes explain under half, and the rest has no known cause. Clonal size and the V and J genes are those of that table, whereas D and trimming came from the DNA. The sample table holds around 430,000 clones, of which approximately 30% were seen once. 0.05% to 0.065% of the sample belongs to the ten largest clones.

A single peripheral blood draw of about 116 mL on average was collected from each donor into heparinised tubes. A BD FACSAria II was used to sort naive, central memory, regulatory and stem cell-like memory CD4+ T cells with a panel that included CD45RO, CCR7, CD25, CD127, CD95 and CD27. Purity was above 95% for every sorted population. Right away, PBMCs were isolated by Lymphoprep density gradient centrifugation and were stained directly, with no culture step. Samples were stained and sorted in pairs, with one healthy donor and one patient per experiment, so that batch effects were minimized. Points the paper makes about the study in general: Because cDNA was sequenced instead of genomic DNA, highly expressing activated cells could be over-represented, though the groups showed no difference in activation or CD3 levels. Fewer insertions and more nucleotide deletions at VDJ recombination sites were observed in patients with type 1 diabetes, implying thymic rearrangement abnormalities. PCR may preferentially amplify shorter templates, but because patient and control samples were amplified and corrected together, any resulting skew would affect both groups equally. Naive, central memory and regulatory TCRB repertoires appeared to be more alike among patients than among healthy donors. Type 1 diabetes patients showed a moderate but significant shortening of TCRB CDR3 length in all four CD4+ subsets. Because the HLA sub-analyses included only small numbers of individuals, any influence of HLA type on TCRB rearrangement was left unresolved.

This clone was seen a few times. Its antigen remains undetermined. No much larger clone is present one base from it, and per-base qualities are unavailable. The clonotype comes from a man aged 18 to 35 in good health. Sequencing was done on a sample of naive CD4+ T cells from blood. Taken with the paper, the label for cell subset or site translates to: true naive CD4+ T cells.

The CDR3 has the sequence CASMRQSPYNEQFF. In nucleotides, the sequence is TGTGCCAGCATGCGACAGTCCCCCTACAATGAGCAGTTCTTC. The chain uses TRBV25-1 and TRBJ2-1, with TRBD1 as a weak D call on 5 bases. Taken from cysteine to phenylalanine, the CDR3 has 14 residues. The sequence is cut down to CDR3 DNA, 42 bases in frame from base 1. Cut back by 7 bases and 2 bases, the V and J ends lie 12 bases apart. CDR1 and CDR2 were assigned from the germline V gene as MGHDK and SYGVNS.